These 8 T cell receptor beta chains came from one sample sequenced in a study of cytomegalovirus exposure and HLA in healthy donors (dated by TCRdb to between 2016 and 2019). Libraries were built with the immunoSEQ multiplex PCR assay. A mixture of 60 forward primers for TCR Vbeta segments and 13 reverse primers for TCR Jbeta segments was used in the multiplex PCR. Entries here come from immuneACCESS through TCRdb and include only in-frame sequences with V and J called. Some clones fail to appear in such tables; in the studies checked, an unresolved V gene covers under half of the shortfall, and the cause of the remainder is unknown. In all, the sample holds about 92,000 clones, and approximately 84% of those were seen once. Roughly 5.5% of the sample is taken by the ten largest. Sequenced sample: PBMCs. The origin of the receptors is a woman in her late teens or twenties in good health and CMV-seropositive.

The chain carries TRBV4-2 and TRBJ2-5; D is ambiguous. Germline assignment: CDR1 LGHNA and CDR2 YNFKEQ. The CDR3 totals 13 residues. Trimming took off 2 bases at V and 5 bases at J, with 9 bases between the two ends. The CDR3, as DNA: TGTGCCAGCAGCCAACTAGGCCTTGAGACCCAGTACTTC. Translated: CASSQLGLETQYF.

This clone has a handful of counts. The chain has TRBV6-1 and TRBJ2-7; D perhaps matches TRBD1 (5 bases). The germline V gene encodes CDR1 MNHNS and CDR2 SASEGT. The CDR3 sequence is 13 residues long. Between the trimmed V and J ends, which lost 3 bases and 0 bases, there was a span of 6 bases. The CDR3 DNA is TGTGCCAGCAGTGATGACAGCTCCTACGAGCAGTACTTC. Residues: CASSDDSSYEQYF.

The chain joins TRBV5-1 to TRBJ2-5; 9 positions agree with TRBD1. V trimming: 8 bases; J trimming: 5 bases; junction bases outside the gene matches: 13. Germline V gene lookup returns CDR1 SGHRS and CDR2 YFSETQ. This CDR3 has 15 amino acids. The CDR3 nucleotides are TGCGCCAGTACCCGATGGACAGGGGTTGAGGAGACCCAGTACTTC. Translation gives CASTRWTGVEETQYF.

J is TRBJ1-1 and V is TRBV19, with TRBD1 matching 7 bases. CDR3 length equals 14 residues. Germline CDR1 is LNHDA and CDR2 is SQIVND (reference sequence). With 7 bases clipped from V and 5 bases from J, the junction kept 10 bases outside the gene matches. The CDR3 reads CASKPQGKRTEAFF. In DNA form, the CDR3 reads TGTGCCAGTAAACCACAGGGGAAACGGACTGAAGCTTTCTTT.

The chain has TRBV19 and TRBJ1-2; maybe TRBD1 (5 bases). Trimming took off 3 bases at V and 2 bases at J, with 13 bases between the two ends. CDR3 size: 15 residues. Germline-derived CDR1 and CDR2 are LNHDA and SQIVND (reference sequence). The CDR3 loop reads CASSMGGTPNYGYTF. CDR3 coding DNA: TGTGCCAGTAGTATGGGGGGAACCCCAAACTATGGCTACACCTTC.

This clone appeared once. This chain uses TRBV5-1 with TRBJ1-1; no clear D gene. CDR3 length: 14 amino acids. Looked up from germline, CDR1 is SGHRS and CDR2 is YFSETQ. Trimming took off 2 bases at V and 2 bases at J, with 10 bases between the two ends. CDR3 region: CASSLLHLNTEAFF. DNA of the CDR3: TGCGCCAGCAGCTTATTGCACCTAAACACTGAAGCTTTCTTT. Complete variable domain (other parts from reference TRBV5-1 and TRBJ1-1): KAGVTQTPRYLIKTRGQQVTLSCSPISGHRSVSWYQQTPGQGLQFLFEYFSETQRNKGNFPGRFSGRQFSNSRSEMNVSTLELGDSALYLCASSLLHLNTEAFFGQGTRLTVV.

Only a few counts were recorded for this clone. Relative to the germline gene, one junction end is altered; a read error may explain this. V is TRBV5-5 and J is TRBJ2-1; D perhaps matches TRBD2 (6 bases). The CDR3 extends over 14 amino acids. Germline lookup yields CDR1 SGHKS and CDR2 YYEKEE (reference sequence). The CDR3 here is CASSLDGGYTEQFF. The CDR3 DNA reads TGTGCCAGCAGCTTGGATGGGGGGTACACTGAGCAGTTCTTC.

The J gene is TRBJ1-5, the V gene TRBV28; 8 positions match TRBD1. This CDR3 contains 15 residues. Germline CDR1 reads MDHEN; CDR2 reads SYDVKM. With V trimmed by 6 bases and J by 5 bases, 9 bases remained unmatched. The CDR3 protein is CASSNPTGEYQPQHF. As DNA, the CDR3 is TGTGCCAGCAGCAACCCGACAGGGGAATATCAGCCCCAGCATTTT.